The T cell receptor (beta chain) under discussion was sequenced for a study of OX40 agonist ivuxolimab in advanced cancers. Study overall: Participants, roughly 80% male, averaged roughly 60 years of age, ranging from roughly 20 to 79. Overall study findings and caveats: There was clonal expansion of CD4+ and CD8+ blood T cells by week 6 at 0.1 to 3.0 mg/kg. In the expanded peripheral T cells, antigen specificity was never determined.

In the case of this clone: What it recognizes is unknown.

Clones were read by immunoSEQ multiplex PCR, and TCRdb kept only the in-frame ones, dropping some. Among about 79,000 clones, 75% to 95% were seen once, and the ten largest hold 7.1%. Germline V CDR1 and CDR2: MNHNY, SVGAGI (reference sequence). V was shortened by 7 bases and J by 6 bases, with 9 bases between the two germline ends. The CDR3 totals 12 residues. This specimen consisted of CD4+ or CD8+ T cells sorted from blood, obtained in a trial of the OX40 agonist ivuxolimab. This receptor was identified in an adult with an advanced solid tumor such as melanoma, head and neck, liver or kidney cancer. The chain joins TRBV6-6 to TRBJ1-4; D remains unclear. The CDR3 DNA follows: TGTGCCAGCAAGCCGGGTGATGAAAAACTGTTTTTT. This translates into CASKPGDEKLFF.